This T cell receptor beta chain was found in a study of response to subunit inactivated influenza vaccine. General study points: The authors offered the suggestion that each seasonal influenza vaccination recruits few new T cells.

Each CDR3 protein gets one entry after TCRdb re-called the RT-PCR reads with MiXCR. In the table there are roughly 670,000 distinct CDR3 sequences, about 15% of which are singletons. The CDR3 is made up of 13 amino acids. V lost 3 bases and J lost 3, with 9 bases in between. In germline, CDR1 is DFQATT, CDR2 SNEGSKA (reference sequence). With regard to this clonotype: Its antigen remains unknown.

This material consisted of PBMCs from blood, taken 14 to 15 days before vaccination. The clonotype was recovered from a man in his fifties or sixties who received an inactivated influenza vaccine. This chain links TRBV20-1 with TRBJ1-5, with a possible D match to TRBD1 (5 bases). The chain's CDR3 is CSARAGSNQPQHF. CDR3 DNA: TGCAGTGCTAGGGCAGGGTCCAATCAGCCCCAGCATTTT.